This T cell receptor beta chain derives from a study of early T cells in non-severe SARS-CoV-2 infection (dated by TCRdb to about 2021). In terms of the full investigation: Bulk RNA from unsorted whole blood was used for TCR sequencing, so alpha and beta chains could not be paired.

Library prep was done by 5' RACE. The sequencer was a NextSeq 500. To correct for sequencing error and PCR bias, the TCR library protocol tagged individual cDNA molecules with unique molecular identifiers. TCR alpha and beta chains were both sequenced, and the abundances of alpha and beta sequences in each sample were closely correlated with each other. Regarding the original processing steps: V gene, J gene and CDR3 annotation of TCR sequences was performed with Decombinator V4. Expanded TCRs were defined as changing significantly between any two time points under a Poisson model with p below 0.0001. TCR abundances were normalised to the total number of TCRs sequenced in each sample and reported as counts per million. TRAV1-2 paired with TRAJ12, TRAJ20 or TRAJ33 defined MAIT TCRs, while TRAV10 paired with TRAJ18 defined iNKT TCRs. VDJdb, accessed 1 November 2021, was searched for CMV, EBV and SARS-CoV-2 annotated TCRs, excluding TCRs annotated for multiple antigens. TCRdb applied fastp at Q25 and MiXCR to the public reads, then kept only in-frame beta chains. Every CDR3 protein is listed once, alongside the most common genes and DNA of its rows. The V and J calls were determined by TCRdb, not by the authors. In all, the sample holds more than 90,000 distinct CDR3 sequences, and 13% of those were seen once. Under 2.5% of the sample is in the top ten clones.

This clonotype appeared many times. Its specific antigen is unknown. One base away there is no much larger clone; base qualities are not given. Germline trimming amounts to 2 bases on V and 3 bases on J, with 5 as the count of junction bases outside the gene matches. The germline V gene encodes CDR1 SGHNT and CDR2 YYREEE (reference sequence). Measured from the cysteine to the phenylalanine, the CDR3 is 15 residues long. The DNA shown is the 45-base CDR3, in frame from base 1. A case-control design nested within a healthcare worker cohort in London, UK, was used, with weekly nasopharyngeal swab PCR tests and blood sampling performed. Healthcare workers were recruited between 23 and 31 March 2020, during the week of the UK lockdown, and were followed weekly for up to roughly 15 weeks. Overall study results and their limits: Matching against VDJdb was skewed toward anti-spike CD8 responses, likely underestimated virus-specific expansions, and missed private and CD4 specificities.

This clonotype was sampled from an adult who was a healthcare worker with PCR-confirmed SARS-CoV-2 infection or an uninfected control (not recorded which). Specimen: whole blood. The V and J genes are TRBV5-4 and TRBJ2-1, and TRBD1 matches 7 of the central bases. The CDR3 sequence is CASSLGAGGYNEQFF. The bases are TGTGCCAGCAGCTTAGGGGCAGGGGGCTACAATGAGCAGTTCTTC.